This TCR beta chain emerged from a study of T-cell reconstitution after alpha-beta-depleted transplantation in children. During its preparation, the TCRbeta library received unique molecular identifiers. TCRdb used MiXCR to reprocess the PCR reads, holding one entry per CDR3 protein. Of some 600,000 distinct CDR3 sequences listed, 10% to 15% were seen once; the top ten hold around 2.2%. Notes on the study in general: There were some patients whose high TCRbeta diversity at day 60 came from surviving recipient T cells and thymic progenitors. Several hundred expanded graft clones reportedly gave rise to the alpha-beta T cells present about two months after transplant.

This clonotype occurred many times. What it recognizes is unknown. V gave up 4 bases and J gave up 8 bases, with 9 bases separating them. Per the germline V gene, CDR1 is SGHTA and CDR2 is FQGTGA. CDR3 length equals 12 residues. This TCR was sampled from a male patient younger than 18 who had a stem cell transplant for acute myeloid leukemia, so the T cells may come from the graft donor. The specimen was PBMCs, mostly from graft donor cells, collected 360 days after TCRalphabeta/CD19-depleted stem cell transplant. V and J are TRBV7-3 and TRBJ2-1; weak D call: TRBD2 (5 bases). The CDR3 DNA is TGTGCCAGCAGCTCGACTACGCATGAGCAGTTCTTC. The encoded protein is CASSSTTHEQFF.